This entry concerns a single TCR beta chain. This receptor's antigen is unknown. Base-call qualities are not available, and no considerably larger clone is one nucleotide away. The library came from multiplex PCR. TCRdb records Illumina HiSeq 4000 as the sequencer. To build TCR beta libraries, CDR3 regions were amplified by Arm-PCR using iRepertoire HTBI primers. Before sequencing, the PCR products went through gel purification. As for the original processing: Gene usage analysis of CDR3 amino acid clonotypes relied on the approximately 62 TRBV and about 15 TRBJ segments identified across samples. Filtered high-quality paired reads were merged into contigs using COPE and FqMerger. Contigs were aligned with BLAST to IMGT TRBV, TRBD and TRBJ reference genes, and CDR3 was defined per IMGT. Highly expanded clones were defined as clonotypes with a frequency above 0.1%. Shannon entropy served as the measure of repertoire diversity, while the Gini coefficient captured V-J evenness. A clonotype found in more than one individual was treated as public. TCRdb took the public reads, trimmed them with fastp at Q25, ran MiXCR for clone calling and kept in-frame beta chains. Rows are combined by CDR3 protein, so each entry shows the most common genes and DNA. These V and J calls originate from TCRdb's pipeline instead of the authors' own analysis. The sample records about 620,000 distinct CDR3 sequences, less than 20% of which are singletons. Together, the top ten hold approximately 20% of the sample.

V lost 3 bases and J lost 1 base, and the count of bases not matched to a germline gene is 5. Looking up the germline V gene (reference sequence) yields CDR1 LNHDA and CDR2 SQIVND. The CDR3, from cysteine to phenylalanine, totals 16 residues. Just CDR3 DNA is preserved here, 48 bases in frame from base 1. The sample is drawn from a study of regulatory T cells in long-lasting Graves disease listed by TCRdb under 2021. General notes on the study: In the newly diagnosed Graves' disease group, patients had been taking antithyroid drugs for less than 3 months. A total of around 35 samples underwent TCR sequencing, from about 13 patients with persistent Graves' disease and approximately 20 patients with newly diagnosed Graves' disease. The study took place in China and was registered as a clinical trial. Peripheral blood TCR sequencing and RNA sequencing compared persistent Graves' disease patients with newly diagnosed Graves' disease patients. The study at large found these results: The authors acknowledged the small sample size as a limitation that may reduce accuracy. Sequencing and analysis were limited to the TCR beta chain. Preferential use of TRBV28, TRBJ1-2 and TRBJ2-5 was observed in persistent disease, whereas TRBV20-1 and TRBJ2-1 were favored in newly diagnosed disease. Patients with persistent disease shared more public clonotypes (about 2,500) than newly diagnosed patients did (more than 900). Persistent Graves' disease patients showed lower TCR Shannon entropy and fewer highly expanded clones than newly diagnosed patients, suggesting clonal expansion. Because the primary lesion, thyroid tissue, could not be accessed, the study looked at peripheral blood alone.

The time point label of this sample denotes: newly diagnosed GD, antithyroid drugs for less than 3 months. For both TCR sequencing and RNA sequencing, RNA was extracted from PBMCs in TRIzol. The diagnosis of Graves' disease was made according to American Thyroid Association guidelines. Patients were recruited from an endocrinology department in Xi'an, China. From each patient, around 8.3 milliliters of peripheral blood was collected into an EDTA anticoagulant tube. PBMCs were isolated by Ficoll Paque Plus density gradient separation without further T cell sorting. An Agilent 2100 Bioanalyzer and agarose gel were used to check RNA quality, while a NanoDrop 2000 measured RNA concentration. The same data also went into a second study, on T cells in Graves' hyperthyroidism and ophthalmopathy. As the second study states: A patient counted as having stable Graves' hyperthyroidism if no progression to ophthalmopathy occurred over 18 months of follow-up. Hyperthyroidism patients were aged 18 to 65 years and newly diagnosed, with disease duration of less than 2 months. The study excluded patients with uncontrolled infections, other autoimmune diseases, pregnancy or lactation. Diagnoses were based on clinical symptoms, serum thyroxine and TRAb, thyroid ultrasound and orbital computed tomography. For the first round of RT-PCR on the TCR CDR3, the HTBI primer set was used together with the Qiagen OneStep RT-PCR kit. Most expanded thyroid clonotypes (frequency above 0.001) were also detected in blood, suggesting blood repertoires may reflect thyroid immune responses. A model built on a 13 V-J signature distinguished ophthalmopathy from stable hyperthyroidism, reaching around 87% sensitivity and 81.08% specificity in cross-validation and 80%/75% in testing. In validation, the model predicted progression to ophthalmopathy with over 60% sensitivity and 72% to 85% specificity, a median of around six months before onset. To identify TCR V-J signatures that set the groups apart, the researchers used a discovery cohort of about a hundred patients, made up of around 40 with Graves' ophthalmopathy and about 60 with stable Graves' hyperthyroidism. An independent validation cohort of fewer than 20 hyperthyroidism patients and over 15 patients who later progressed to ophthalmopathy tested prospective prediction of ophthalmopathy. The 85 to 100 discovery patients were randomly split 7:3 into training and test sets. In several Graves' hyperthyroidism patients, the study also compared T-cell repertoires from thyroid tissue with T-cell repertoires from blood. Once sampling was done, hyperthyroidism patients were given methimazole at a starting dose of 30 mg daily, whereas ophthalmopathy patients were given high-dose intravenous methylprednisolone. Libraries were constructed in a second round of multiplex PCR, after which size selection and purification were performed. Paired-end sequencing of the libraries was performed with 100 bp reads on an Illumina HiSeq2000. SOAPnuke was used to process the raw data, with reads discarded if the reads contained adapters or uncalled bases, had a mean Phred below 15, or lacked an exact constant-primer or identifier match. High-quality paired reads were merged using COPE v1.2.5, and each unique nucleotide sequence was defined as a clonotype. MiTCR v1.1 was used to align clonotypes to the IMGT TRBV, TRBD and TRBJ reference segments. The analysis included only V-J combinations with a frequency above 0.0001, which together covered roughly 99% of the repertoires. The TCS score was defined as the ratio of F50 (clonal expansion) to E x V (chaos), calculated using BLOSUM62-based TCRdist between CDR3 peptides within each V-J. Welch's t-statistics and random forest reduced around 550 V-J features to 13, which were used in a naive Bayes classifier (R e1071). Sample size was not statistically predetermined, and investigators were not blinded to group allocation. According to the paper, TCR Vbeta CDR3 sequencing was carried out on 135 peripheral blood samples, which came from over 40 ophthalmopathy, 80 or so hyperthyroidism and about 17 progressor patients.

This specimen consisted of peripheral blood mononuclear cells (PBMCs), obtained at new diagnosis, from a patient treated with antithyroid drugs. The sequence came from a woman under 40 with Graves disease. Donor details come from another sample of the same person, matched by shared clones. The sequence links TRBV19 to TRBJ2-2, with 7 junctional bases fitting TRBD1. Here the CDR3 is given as CASSIKWTGNTGELFF. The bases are TGTGCCAGTAGTATCAAGTGGACAGGGAACACCGGGGAGCTGTTTTTT.